Reported below is one T cell receptor (beta chain). Its antigen is undetermined. TCRdb reanalysed the reads using MiXCR and keeps one entry per CDR3 protein. The data show hundreds of thousands of distinct CDR3 sequences, 35% seen once. The junction had 9 bases not matched to a gene; V was cut back by 4 bases and J by 4 bases. Germline V gene data show CDR1 as LNHDA and CDR2 as SQIVND (reference sequence). This CDR3 contains 15 residues. The sample comes from a study of T cell repertoires in cytomegalovirus infection. Study outcomes and limitations: The cumulative frequency of public TCR beta families distinguished individuals who carried CMV together with the relevant HLA. Dominating the ex vivo response were TCR beta clonotypes that were CMV-specific and HLA-C-restricted.

The rearrangement joins TRBV19 to TRBJ2-5; 7 nucleotides match TRBD1. The material sequenced was PBMCs. This TCR derives from a human donor in good health (CMV status not recorded). Some clones in this sample may be carry-over from other donors' samples. CDR3 sequence: CASSRTGQPSETQYF. DNA of the CDR3: TGTGCCAGTAGTAGAACGGGACAGCCCTCAGAGACCCAGTACTTC.